This TCR beta chain was found in a study of T cell responses to AZD1222 COVID-19 vaccine. Profiled with immunoSEQ multiplex PCR; TCRdb holds only in-frame clones, not every one. This table holds around 91,000 clones, roughly 90% found once. As concerns this clone: The antigen is unknown.

V lost 5 bases, J lost 1 base, and 5 bases stayed unmatched. The germline V gene has CDR1 LNHDA and CDR2 SQIVND (reference sequence). The CDR3 has 15 amino acids. Whole-study results and caveats: Clonal diversity was possibly underestimated, and the donors were mostly white British, with more females.

Sequencing was performed on peripheral blood, taken 28 days after the second AZD1222 dose. The gene calls are TRBV19 and TRBJ1-1; TRBD1 matches 9 bases. The clonotype originates from an adult who received the AZD1222 COVID-19 vaccine. The CDR3 region is CASSQQGAGNTEAFF. DNA for the CDR3: TGTGCCAGTAGTCAACAGGGGGCGGGGAACACTGAAGCTTTCTTT.